Following are 32 T cell receptor beta chains from one sample sequenced in a study of blood T cell repertoires in COVID-19. Sequencing used immunoSEQ multiplex PCR; TCRdb keeps in-frame clones, though not all of them. The sample consists of over 200,000 clones, more than 85% of them appearing once. Sequenced input: peripheral blood. These receptor sequences come from a man in his forties or fifties with active or convalescent COVID-19.

V and J are TRBV27 and TRBJ2-7; D possibly corresponds to TRBD2 (5 bases). V was clipped by 4 bases and J by 0 bases, with 7 bases between them. This CDR3 has 13 residues. The germline V gene has CDR1 MNHEY and CDR2 SMNVEV (reference sequence). CDR3 protein: CASSSRGSYEQYF. The CDR3 DNA reads TGTGCCAGCAGTTCCCGGGGCTCCTACGAGCAGTACTTC.

The CDR3, as DNA: TGTGCCAGCAGCTATAGAAGGGAGCTGTTTTTT. Its protein is CASSYRRELFF. V usage is TRBV5-6 and J usage is TRBJ2-2, with D unclear. CDR3 length: 11 residues. The germline V gene encodes CDR1 SGHDT and CDR2 YYEEEE. V was shortened by 3 bases and J by 9 bases, with 6 bases between the two germline ends.

This clone came up a few times. The chain is built from TRBV5-1 and TRBJ1-1; D remains ambiguous. The V gene lost 3 bases and the J gene lost 3 bases, with 9 bases spanning the gap. The germline gives CDR1 SGHRS, CDR2 YFSETQ. The CDR3 has 13 residues. The CDR3 here is CASSSLGDTEAFF. The CDR3 DNA is TGCGCCAGCAGCTCCCTGGGAGACACTGAAGCTTTCTTT.

The V gene is TRBV5-4, the J gene TRBJ1-1; a possible D gene is TRBD1 (5 bases). V lost 4 bases and J 5 bases, leaving 12 bases between the germline ends. In germline, CDR1 is SGHNT, CDR2 YYREEE (reference sequence). The CDR3 totals 13 residues. The CDR3 sequence is CASSPPGGTEAFF. In DNA, the CDR3 is TGTGCCAGCAGCCCGCCGGGGGGGACTGAAGCTTTCTTT.

The rearrangement links TRBV4-1 to TRBJ1-2; TRBD1 matches 7 bases. Trimming took 3 bases from V and 4 from J; bases not matched to a gene: 8. Germline V gene lookup returns CDR1 MGHRA and CDR2 YSYEKL. This CDR3 spans 15 amino acids. CDR3 DNA: TGCGCCAGCAGCCACCCCGAGGGGGCCGGCTATGGCTACACCTTC. It specifies CASSHPEGAGYGYTF.

This clone occurred once. The genes are TRBV10-1 and TRBJ2-7; TRBD1 matches 9 bases. Germline CDR1 and CDR2: WNHNN and SYGVQD (reference sequence). This CDR3 is built from 13 residues. With 5 bases clipped from V and 3 bases from J, the junction kept 2 bases outside the gene matches. CDR3 sequence reads: CASSLDRGYEQYF. The CDR3 DNA reads TGCGCCAGCAGTTTGGACAGGGGCTACGAGCAGTACTTC.

The V and J genes are TRBV10-1 and TRBJ2-1; D perhaps matches TRBD2 (6 bases). V dropped 2 bases and J dropped 8 bases, with 10 bases sitting between them. The CDR3 is 13 amino acids. The germline V gene encodes CDR1 WNHNN and CDR2 SYGVQD (reference sequence). The CDR3 spells CASSELRRDEQFF. In nucleotides, the CDR3 is TGCGCCAGCAGTGAGCTTAGGAGGGATGAGCAGTTCTTC.

This sequence joins TRBV24-1 and TRBJ2-1, with a weak D call TRBD2 (5 bases). The germline CDR1 and CDR2 sequences are KGHDR and SFDVKD. The CDR3 sequence is 14 residues long. With 3 bases removed from V and 8 bases from J, the gap between germline ends came to 13 bases. CDR3: CATSDAGIRDEQFF. CDR3 nucleotide sequence: TGTGCCACCAGTGATGCCGGGATTCGGGATGAGCAGTTCTTC.

The genes are TRBV7-2 and TRBJ2-7; perhaps TRBD2 as D (5 bases). Trimming took 2 bases from V and 5 from J, leaving 10 bases between them. The CDR3 length is 13 residues. Germline assignment: CDR1 SGHTA and CDR2 FQGNSA. CDR3 nucleotide sequence: TGTGCCAGCAGCTTATCCCTGCGGGACGAGCAGTACTTC. Its translation is CASSLSLRDEQYF.

This clone was seen once. V and J are TRBV5-1 and TRBJ2-1, with TRBD1 matching 8 bases. The CDR3 length is 15 residues. Germline V gene data show CDR1 as SGHRS and CDR2 as YFSETQ. Trimming removed 4 bases from V and 3 bases from J; junction bases left unmatched: 6. CDR3 sequence (DNA): TGCGCCAGCAGCCGAACCGGGACAGGCTACAATGAGCAGTTCTTC. The encoded protein is CASSRTGTGYNEQFF.

The V gene is TRBV11-2, the J gene TRBJ2-5; TRBD2 matches at 10 bases. The CDR3 has 19 amino acids. CDR1 is SGHAT, CDR2 FQNNGV, per germline. V lost 0 bases to trimming and J lost 1 base; unmatched junction nucleotides: 11. The CDR3: CASSLDPGASGSLQETQYF. The DNA for the CDR3 is TGTGCCAGCAGCTTAGATCCGGGAGCTAGCGGGAGCCTCCAAGAGACCCAGTACTTC.

The chain recombines TRBV19 with TRBJ2-5; TRBD2 matches at 8 bases. Germline loops: CDR1 LNHDA, CDR2 SQIVND (reference sequence). This CDR3 region has 16 residues. Trimming cost V 6 bases and J 4 bases; bases outside gene matches: 13. The CDR3 nucleotides read TGTGCCAGTAGGCCCTCGGGGCTAGCGGGTAGAGAGACCCAGTACTTC. This encodes CASRPSGLAGRETQYF.

The chain links TRBV27 to TRBJ2-2, with D uncertain. This CDR3 is built from 16 residues. V lost 5 bases and J 2 bases, leaving 15 bases between the germline ends. Per the germline V gene, CDR1 is MNHEY and CDR2 is SMNVEV (reference sequence). The CDR3 coding sequence is TGTGCCAGCAGTATACCCCAGCGACCCAACACCGGGGAGCTGTTTTTT. This codes for CASSIPQRPNTGELFF.

The rearrangement uses TRBV30 and TRBJ2-6; the D gene is possibly TRBD2 (6 bases). The CDR3 spans 16 residues. Germline-derived CDR1 and CDR2 are GTSNPN and SVGIG (reference sequence). Trimming stripped 1 base from V and 5 bases from J, with 15 bases between. The CDR3 DNA sequence: TGTGCCTGGAGTGGGGGACTCCTAGGGCGGGCCAACGTCCTGACTTTC. Protein sequence: CAWSGGLLGRANVLTF.

This clone occurred once. The CDR3 reads CASRLGQAYGYTF. The CDR3 nucleotides read TGTGCCAGCAGGCTGGGACAGGCCTATGGCTACACCTTC. The chain is built from TRBV27 and TRBJ1-2; 8 bases line up with TRBD1. In germline, CDR1 is MNHEY, CDR2 SMNVEV (reference sequence). This CDR3 spans 13 amino acids. The V segment lost 6 bases and the J segment 4 bases; nucleotides outside the gene matches: 4.

The chain is built from TRBV2 and TRBJ1-2, with D unclear. Germline V gives CDR1 SNHLY, CDR2 FYNNEI. The CDR3 consists of 11 residues. The CDR3 protein is CAVSRNYGYTF. In DNA, the CDR3 is TGTGCGGTTAGTCGCAACTATGGCTACACCTTC.

V and J are TRBV2 and TRBJ2-7, with 11 bases identical to TRBD2. The trim removed 6 bases at V and 5 bases at J, leaving 9 bases unmatched. This CDR3 comprises 15 residues. Germline lookup yields CDR1 SNHLY and CDR2 FYNNEI. CDR3 region: CASRGYGTSGDEQYF. The CDR3 DNA is TGTGCCAGCAGGGGATACGGGACTAGCGGCGACGAGCAGTACTTC.

This clone occurred once. This sequence joins TRBV4-2 and TRBJ1-5; 7 bases agree with TRBD1. Germline lookup yields CDR1 LGHNA and CDR2 YNFKEQ. This CDR3 spans 15 amino acids. Trimming removed 1 base from V and 5 bases from J; junction bases left unmatched: 5. CDR3 in DNA: TGTGCCAGCAGCCAAGGACAGGGACCGGATCAGCCCCAGCATTTT. This translates into CASSQGQGPDQPQHF.

The J gene is TRBJ1-4, the V gene TRBV6-1; D is unresolved. The CDR3 has 12 amino acids. CDR1 is MNHNS, CDR2 SASEGT, per germline. V was trimmed by 0 bases and J by 7 bases, leaving 3 bases between them. DNA for the CDR3: TGTGCCAGCAGTGAAGCTAGTGAAAAACTGTTTTTT. Its protein product is CASSEASEKLFF.

V is TRBV5-1 and J is TRBJ1-3; tentative D call: TRBD1 (6 bases). V was pared by 0 bases and J by 6 bases, with 10 bases between. CDR1 SGHRS and CDR2 YFSETQ come from the germline V gene. The CDR3 spans 14 residues. The DNA of the CDR3 is TGCGCCAGCAGCTTGGGGGCAGGGGAAAACACCATATATTTT. Residues: CASSLGAGENTIYF.

The rearrangement links TRBV11-2 to TRBJ2-3, with D uncertain. The V and J ends lost 0 bases and 0 bases respectively, with 4 bases between them. The CDR3 has 14 residues. Germline V gene data show CDR1 as SGHAT and CDR2 as FQNNGV. In DNA, the CDR3 is TGTGCCAGCAGCTTAGAGGCTAGCACAGATACGCAGTATTTT. This encodes CASSLEASTDTQYF. Combining the CDR3 with reference TRBV11-2 and TRBJ2-3 gives the whole variable domain EAGVAQSPRYKIIEKRQSVAFWCNPISGHATLYWYQQILGQGPKLLIQFQNNGVVDDSQLPKDRFSAERLKGVDSTLKIQPAKLEDSAVYLCASSLEASTDTQYFGPGTRLTVL.

The rearrangement joins TRBV7-3 to TRBJ2-3; D is ambiguous. Germline V CDR1 and CDR2: SGHTA, FQGTGA. Trimming pared 5 bases from V and 4 bases from J, leaving 13 bases between. This CDR3 comprises 14 residues. The CDR3 reads CASSPLGGADTQYF. The DNA of the CDR3 is TGTGCCAGCAGCCCTCTTGGCGGTGCAGATACGCAGTATTTT.

The chain uses TRBV19 and TRBJ1-2; D might be TRBD1 (6 bases). CDR3 length: 14 residues. V was cut by 3 bases and J by 8 bases, with 16 bases left in between. Germline CDR1 reads LNHDA; CDR2 reads SQIVND (reference sequence). The CDR3 DNA follows: TGTGCCAGTAGTATTCGGAAAACAGGGCAGGGCTACACCTTC. This encodes CASSIRKTGQGYTF.

This chain connects TRBV2 to TRBJ2-7, with D perhaps matching TRBD2 (5 bases). The CDR3 runs to 14 residues. Germline assignment: CDR1 SNHLY and CDR2 FYNNEI. The V end lost 3 bases, the J end lost 2 bases, and 11 bases lay between the germline ends. CDR3 amino acids: CASSEGGLPYEQYF. CDR3 in DNA: TGTGCCAGCAGTGAGGGCGGGCTACCCTACGAGCAGTACTTC.

This rearrangement joins TRBV24-1 to TRBJ1-2, with 9 bases that match TRBD1. The trim removed 4 bases at V and 4 bases at J, leaving 12 bases unmatched. The CDR3 is 17 amino acids. Per the germline V gene, CDR1 is KGHDR and CDR2 is SFDVKD. CDR3 sequence (DNA): TGTGCCACCAGTGACCCGGGACAGGGTGGATCCAGCTATGGCTACACCTTC. Its translation is CATSDPGQGGSSYGYTF.

This clone was recorded a few times. This chain links TRBV10-3 with TRBJ1-1; no firm D call. This CDR3 comprises 15 residues. The germline V and J ends were trimmed by 8 bases and 0 bases, with 16 bases remaining between them. From germline, CDR1 is ENHRY and CDR2 SYGVKD. Here the CDR3 DNA reads TGTGCCATCTCAGGTAGTCCTCAAATGAACACTGAAGCTTTCTTT. It specifies CAISGSPQMNTEAFF.

This clone was seen a handful of times. The rearrangement joins TRBV20-1 to TRBJ1-6; possibly TRBD1 for D (6 bases). V lost 2 bases and J 15 bases, leaving 11 bases between the germline ends. The V gene's germline CDR1 is DFQATT and CDR2 SNEGSKA (reference sequence). The CDR3 consists of 11 residues. The CDR3 loop is CSARTGLLLHF. CDR3 DNA: TGCAGTGCTAGAACAGGGTTGCTCCTCCACTTT.

The V call is TRBV28, the J call TRBJ1-1; D is unclear. V dropped 7 bases and J dropped 3 bases, with 12 bases sitting between them. Germline values: CDR1 MDHEN, CDR2 SYDVKM. This CDR3 spans 13 amino acids. The CDR3, as DNA: TGTGCCAGCACTCTCCGGGAATACACTGAAGCTTTCTTT. Protein product: CASTLREYTEAFF.

This sequence joins TRBV5-1 and TRBJ1-1; tentatively, D is TRBD1 (6 bases). CDR3 length equals 16 residues. CDR1 and CDR2 from the germline V gene are SGHRS and YFSETQ. Trimming shortened V by 2 bases and J by 0 bases, and 14 bases separated the two germline ends. CDR3 in amino acids: CASSFPRGDMNTEAFF. Here the CDR3 DNA reads TGCGCCAGCAGCTTCCCGCGGGGGGACATGAACACTGAAGCTTTCTTT.

The genes are TRBV2 and TRBJ1-6; possible D gene TRBD1, 5 bases. The length of the CDR3 is 17 residues. Germline lookup yields CDR1 SNHLY and CDR2 FYNNEI. V lost 4 bases and J lost 0, with 13 bases in between. The CDR3 DNA is TGTGCCAGCAGTGGGGACTTCCCGAGCTCCTATAATTCACCCCTCCACTTT. It is translated as CASSGDFPSSYNSPLHF.

The chain uses TRBV19 and TRBJ2-3, with 7 bases identical to TRBD1. CDR1 is LNHDA and CDR2 is SQIVND in the germline V gene (reference sequence). The CDR3 spans 15 residues. V was clipped by 3 bases and J by 6 bases; unmatched bases: 9. CDR3 nucleotide sequence: TGTGCCAGTAGTATTTGGGGGACAGAGGGTGATACGCAGTATTTT. Amino acids: CASSIWGTEGDTQYF.

The J gene is TRBJ2-3, the V gene TRBV19; the match to TRBD2 covers 9 bases. Germline CDR1 reads LNHDA; CDR2 reads SQIVND (reference sequence). With 5 bases clipped from V and 2 bases from J, the junction kept 11 bases outside the gene matches. The CDR3 spans 17 residues. The CDR3 region is CASSPPSGAIFTDTQYF. The CDR3 DNA sequence: TGTGCCAGTAGTCCCCCTAGCGGGGCGATCTTCACAGATACGCAGTATTTT. The full variable domain, in which reference TRBV19 and TRBJ2-3 provide the parts outside the CDR3, is DGGITQSPKYLFRKEGQNVTLSCEQNLNHDAMYWYRQDPGQGLRLIYYSQIVNDFQKGDIAEGYSVSREKKESFPLTVTSAQKNPTAFYLCASSPPSGAIFTDTQYFGPGTRLTVL.